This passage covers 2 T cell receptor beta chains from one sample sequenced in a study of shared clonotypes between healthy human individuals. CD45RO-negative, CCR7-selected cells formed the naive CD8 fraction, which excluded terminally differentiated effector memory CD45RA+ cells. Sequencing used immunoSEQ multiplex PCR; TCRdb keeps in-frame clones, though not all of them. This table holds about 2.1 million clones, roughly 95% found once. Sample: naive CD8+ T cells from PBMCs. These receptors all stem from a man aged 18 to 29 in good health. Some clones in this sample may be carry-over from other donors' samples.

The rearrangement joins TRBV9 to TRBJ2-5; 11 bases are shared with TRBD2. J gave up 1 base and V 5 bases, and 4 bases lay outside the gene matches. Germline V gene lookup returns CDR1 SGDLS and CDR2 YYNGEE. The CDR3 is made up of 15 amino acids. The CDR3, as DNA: TGTGCCAGCAGTCTTAGCGGGAGGGCCCAAGAGACCCAGTACTTC. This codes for CASSLSGRAQETQYF.

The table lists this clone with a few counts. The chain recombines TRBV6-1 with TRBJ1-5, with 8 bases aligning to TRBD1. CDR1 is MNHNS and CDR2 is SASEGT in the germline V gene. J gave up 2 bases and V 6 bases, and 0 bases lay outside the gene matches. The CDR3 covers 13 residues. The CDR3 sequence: CASRQGGNQPQHF. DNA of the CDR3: TGTGCCAGCAGACAGGGGGGCAATCAGCCCCAGCATTTT.